The clone carrying this TCR beta chain appeared many times. This entry belongs to a study of identical twins. In every case, the donor was a healthy Caucasian. V lost 6 bases, J lost 4 bases, and 10 bases lay in between. The CDR3 is made up of 14 amino acids. TCRdb ran MiXCR on the 5' RACE reads and lists one entry per CDR3 protein. The sample lists 500,000 to 600,000 distinct CDR3 sequences; 22% were seen once. The same data also went into a second study, on T cells expressing NK-cell markers. Per that study: Researchers got TCR beta repertoires out of sorted CD3+CD56+NKG2C+, CD3+CD56+NKG2C- and CD3+CD56-NKG2C+ T cells. Among the eight sequenced donors, seven tested HCMV-seropositive and one tested seronegative.

The chain recombines TRBV12-3 or TRBV12-4 with TRBJ1-6; weak D call: TRBD1 (5 bases). The specimen was CD4+ T cells sorted from blood. The TCR sequence derives from a woman between 18 and 29 years old in good health. CDR3 amino acids: CASRPGGYNSPLHF. CDR3 in DNA: TGTGCCAGCAGGCCCGGGGGGTATAATTCACCCCTCCACTTT.